Here is one T cell receptor (beta chain) with its context. The V gene's germline CDR1 is SNHLY and CDR2 FYNNEI. Between the trimmed V and J ends, which lost 3 bases and 3 bases, there was a span of 12 bases. The CDR3 is made up of 15 amino acids. This specimen belongs to a study of blood T cell repertoires in COVID-19. Study overall: The cDNA or gDNA used as material had been derived from T cells, B-cell-depleted T cells, or PBMCs.

The assay was immunoSEQ multiplex PCR, and TCRdb's table has in-frame clones only and misses some. Here the sample spans about 88,000 clones, around 88% being singletons. The specimen was peripheral blood. V usage is TRBV2 and J usage is TRBJ1-5; D might be TRBD1 (6 bases). The clonotype was recovered from a woman aged 55-70 years with COVID-19, enrolled during active disease. The CDR3 loop reads CASSDRGSYNQPQHF. CDR3 in DNA: TGTGCCAGCAGTGACAGGGGCAGCTACAATCAGCCCCAGCATTTT.